These T cell receptor beta chains were read from a single sample in a study of T cell repertoires in aging, cancer and after chemotherapy. TCRdb passed the multiplex PCR reads through MiXCR, listing each CDR3 protein once. This table has approximately 18,000 distinct CDR3 sequences, 40% to 55% appearing once. The sequencing sample was made of blood. Every receptor here comes from a human donor in good health. Both conserved end residues are part of each CDR3. The order of the fields is clone size, J gene, V gene, D gene, CDR3 protein, CDR3 DNA. D genes are given only for firm matches. Part of the rows lack a size; the others show once, few, many or a class for expanded clones.

abundance: .
j_gene: TRBJ1-1
v_gene: TRBV19
d_gene: TRBD1
CDR3aa: CASEDRMHTEAFF
CDR3nt: TGTGCCAGTGAGGACAGGATGCACACTGAAGCTTTCTTT

abundance: once
j_gene: TRBJ2-1
v_gene: TRBV27
d_gene: TRBD1
CDR3aa: CASGLYWTGGNEQFF
CDR3nt: TGTGCCAGCGGATTATACTGGACAGGGGGCAATGAGCAGTTCTTC

abundance: .
j_gene: TRBJ2-5
v_gene: TRBV6-5
d_gene: .
CDR3aa: CASSTREETQYF
CDR3nt: TGTGCCAGCAGTACCAGGGAAGAGACCCAGTACTTC

abundance: .
j_gene: TRBJ1-6
v_gene: TRBV6-5
d_gene: .
CDR3aa: CASGVRGDNSPLHF
CDR3nt: TGTGCCAGCGGGGTTCGGGGGGATAATTCACCCCTCCACTTT

abundance: .
j_gene: TRBJ2-1
v_gene: TRBV6-5
d_gene: .
CDR3aa: CASSYGARVSIDEQFF
CDR3nt: TGTGCCAGCAGTTACGGGGCTAGGGTCAGTATTGATGAGCAGTTCTTC

abundance: .
j_gene: TRBJ1-6
v_gene: TRBV19
d_gene: TRBD1
CDR3aa: CASSIGTGANSPLHF
CDR3nt: TGTGCCAGTAGTATAGGGACAGGAGCAAATTCACCCCTCCACTTT

abundance: .
j_gene: TRBJ2-5
v_gene: TRBV27
d_gene: TRBD1
CDR3aa: CASTDRYRETQYF
CDR3nt: TGTGCCAGCACGGACAGGTACCGGGAGACCCAGTACTTC

abundance: .
j_gene: TRBJ2-4
v_gene: TRBV27
d_gene: .
CDR3aa: CASSPGELAKNIQYF
CDR3nt: TGTGCAAGCAGTCCGGGGGAGTTGGCCAAAAACATTCAGTACTTC

abundance: .
j_gene: TRBJ1-5
v_gene: TRBV5-5
d_gene: .
CDR3aa: CASSLENKPQHF
CDR3nt: TGTGCCAGCAGCTTGGAAAACAAGCCCCAGCATTTT

abundance: once
j_gene: TRBJ2-3
v_gene: TRBV30
d_gene: TRBD2
CDR3aa: CAWSVGAGGADTQYF
CDR3nt: TGTGCCTGGAGTGTAGGCGCGGGAGGGGCGGATACGCAGTATTTT

abundance: .
j_gene: TRBJ2-3
v_gene: TRBV6-1
d_gene: .
CDR3aa: CASSDPRGDTQYF
CDR3nt: TGTGCCAGCAGTGATCCCCGAGGGGATACGCAGTATTTT

abundance: .
j_gene: TRBJ2-3
v_gene: TRBV19
d_gene: .
CDR3aa: CASSIDLVTANTDTQYF
CDR3nt: TGTGCCAGTAGTATAGATCTAGTGACTGCCAACACAGATACGCAGTATTTT

abundance: few
j_gene: TRBJ2-5
v_gene: TRBV27
d_gene: TRBD2
CDR3aa: CASTNSGRAGETQYF
CDR3nt: TGTGCCAGCACGAATAGCGGGAGGGCCGGGGAGACCCAGTACTTC

abundance: .
j_gene: TRBJ1-2
v_gene: TRBV19
d_gene: .
CDR3aa: CASSIQSANYGYTF
CDR3nt: TGTGCCAGTAGTATACAGAGTGCTAACTATGGCTACACCTTC

abundance: .
j_gene: TRBJ2-5
v_gene: TRBV6-1
d_gene: TRBD1
CDR3aa: CASSEGLGTGKETQYF
CDR3nt: TGTGCCAGCAGTGAGGGGCTAGGGACAGGGAAGGAGACCCAGTACTTC

abundance: .
j_gene: TRBJ2-5
v_gene: TRBV5-4
d_gene: .
CDR3aa: CASSLAGWETQYF
CDR3nt: TGTGCCAGCAGCTTGGCAGGGTGGGAGACCCAGTACTTC

abundance: .
j_gene: TRBJ2-3
v_gene: TRBV6-1
d_gene: .
CDR3aa: CASSEWANTQYF
CDR3nt: TGTGCCAGCAGTGAATGGGCCAATACGCAGTATTTT

abundance: once
j_gene: TRBJ2-3
v_gene: TRBV7-4
d_gene: .
CDR3aa: CASSPTALSGTDTQYF
CDR3nt: TGTGCCAGCAGCCCGACGGCCTTATCTGGCACAGATACGCAGTATTTT

abundance: .
j_gene: TRBJ2-6
v_gene: TRBV20-1
d_gene: TRBD1
CDR3aa: CSASYRGQGFSGANVLTF
CDR3nt: TGCAGTGCTAGTTATCGAGGACAGGGGTTCTCTGGGGCCAACGTCCTGACTTTC

abundance: medium-sized
j_gene: TRBJ2-1
v_gene: TRBV29-1
d_gene: .
CDR3aa: CSVYLGAYEQFF
CDR3nt: TGCAGCGTTTACCTCGGGGCGTATGAGCAGTTCTTC

abundance: .
j_gene: TRBJ2-1
v_gene: TRBV29-1
d_gene: .
CDR3aa: CSVENRKAYNEQFF
CDR3nt: TGCAGCGTTGAAAACCGTAAAGCCTACAATGAGCAGTTCTTC

abundance: .
j_gene: TRBJ2-7
v_gene: TRBV19
d_gene: .
CDR3aa: CASSHLGFPYEQYF
CDR3nt: TGTGCCAGTAGTCACCTCGGGTTTCCCTACGAGCAGTACTTC

abundance: .
j_gene: TRBJ2-5
v_gene: TRBV27
d_gene: TRBD2
CDR3aa: CASLREREGRETQYF
CDR3nt: TGTGCCAGCCTAAGGGAACGGGAGGGGAGGGAGACCCAGTACTTC

abundance: once
j_gene: TRBJ2-3
v_gene: TRBV18
d_gene: .
CDR3aa: CASSPSRATSTDTQYF
CDR3nt: TGTGCCAGCTCACCGAGTAGGGCTACTAGCACAGATACGCAGTATTTT

abundance: .
j_gene: TRBJ1-6
v_gene: TRBV21-1
d_gene: .
CDR3aa: CASSKARMGGTGFSPLHF
CDR3nt: TGTGCCAGCAGCAAAGCGAGGATGGGGGGGACAGGGTTCTCACCCCTCCACTTT

abundance: .
j_gene: TRBJ1-6
v_gene: TRBV27
d_gene: .
CDR3aa: CASSPGVSPLHF
CDR3nt: TGTGCCAGCAGTCCAGGGGTTTCACCCCTCCACTTT

abundance: medium-sized
j_gene: TRBJ2-5
v_gene: TRBV19
d_gene: TRBD2
CDR3aa: CASRVQAGGRETQYF
CDR3nt: TGTGCCAGTCGAGTTCAAGCGGGAGGACGGGAGACCCAGTACTTC

abundance: .
j_gene: TRBJ2-4
v_gene: TRBV29-1
d_gene: .
CDR3aa: CSAEDRRAKNIQYF
CDR3nt: TGCAGCGCTGAAGATCGAAGGGCCAAAAACATTCAGTACTTC

abundance: .
j_gene: TRBJ2-7
v_gene: TRBV27
d_gene: TRBD1
CDR3aa: CASSFDRGSYEQYF
CDR3nt: TGTGCCAGCAGTTTCGACAGGGGGAGCTACGAGCAGTACTTC

abundance: .
j_gene: TRBJ1-2
v_gene: TRBV5-4
d_gene: TRBD1
CDR3aa: CASGTDRNYGYTF
CDR3nt: TGTGCCAGCGGAACGGACAGGAACTATGGCTACACCTTC

abundance: few
j_gene: TRBJ1-5
v_gene: TRBV19
d_gene: TRBD1
CDR3aa: CASRSTGGVLGNQPQHF
CDR3nt: TGTGCCAGTAGGTCCACAGGGGGAGTCTTAGGCAATCAGCCCCAGCATTTT

abundance: .
j_gene: TRBJ2-1
v_gene: TRBV6-2/TRBV6-3
d_gene: .
CDR3aa: CASSYPPGEQFF
CDR3nt: TGTGCCAGCAGTTACCCGCCGGGTGAGCAGTTCTTC